This T cell receptor beta chain was retrieved from a study of cytomegalovirus exposure and HLA in healthy donors. Study results and limitations: Most of the TCR beta V segments (in an earlier analysis) were productive either about 90% or about 30% of the time. Common viral pathogens were later found to be apparently linked to several of the most significant clusters. In most subjects, TCR beta sequences reportedly gave accurate predictions of HLA-A and HLA-B alleles.

The PCR was carried out with 60 Vbeta primers and 13 Jbeta primers. The table came from immunoSEQ multiplex PCR; TCRdb's copy has only in-frame clones and leaves some out. The top ten hold around 8.4% of the sample, which has tens of thousands of clones, 70% to 85% seen once. Germline V gene sequence: CDR1 SQVTM, CDR2 ANQGSEA. This CDR3 is built from 13 residues. V was trimmed by 6 bases and J by 2 bases, leaving 13 bases between them. Remarks on this clone: As yet, its antigen is unknown.

Sequenced: PBMCs. The V call is TRBV29-1, the J call TRBJ1-1; TRBD1 is a possible D gene (6 bases). The clonotype was recovered from a man aged 60 to 75 in good health and CMV-seronegative. For the CDR3, the DNA is TGCAGCGTCACCGGACAGACAAACACTGAAGCTTTCTTT. This sequence encodes CSVTGQTNTEAFF.